This section outlines one TCR beta chain sequence together with its context. Its cognate antigen has yet to be identified. One base away there is no much larger clone; base qualities are not given. The sample belongs to a study of T cell repertoires in cytomegalovirus infection (dated by TCRdb to 2018 to 2020). Background on the whole study: Donor HLA type was relevant to the analysis, because carriage of CMV infection together with the matching HLA type was indicated by public TCR beta signatures. Findings and caveats that apply to the study as a whole: In both this cohort and an independent cohort of 350 or so donors, the cumulative frequency of public TCR beta family members distinguished carriers of CMV infection plus the relevant HLA type. The ex vivo response was dominated by HLA-C-restricted CMV-specific TCR beta clonotypes, which also provided the single most frequent clonotype in two of eight donors.

CDR1 LGHNA and CDR2 YNFKEQ were looked up in the germline V gene. From V the trimming removes 1 base and from J it removes 4 bases, while the gene matches leave 9 bases of the junction unaccounted for. Taken from cysteine to phenylalanine, the CDR3 has 18 residues. Left in the record is the CDR3 DNA by itself, 54 bases read in frame from the first base. Sequenced using an Illumina HiSeq 1500. Using fastp at Q25 and MiXCR, TCRdb reprocessed the public reads and kept productive beta chains. Each entry is one CDR3 protein sequence, shown with its most common DNA and genes. This sample gives over 300,000 distinct CDR3 sequences in total; roughly 15% of them show up just once. The ten largest clonotypes hold about 12% of the sample.

This clonotype was sampled from a human donor in good health (CMV status not recorded). Some clones in this sample may be carry-over from other donors' samples. The rearrangement joined TRBV4-2 to TRBJ2-1, with TRBD2 matching 11 junction bases. The sequencing sample was made of PBMCs. The encoded CDR3 is CASSQVGASGGLYNEQFF. The DNA sequence is as follows: TGTGCCAGCAGCCAAGTTGGGGCTAGCGGGGGGCTGTACAATGAGCAGTTCTTC.